This TCR beta chain is from a study of PD-1 blockade in classical Hodgkin lymphoma. Findings and limits, study-wide: Baseline TCR diversity was reportedly lower in newly diagnosed patients than healthy donors. Nothing has yet pinned down what causes the repertoire differences, possibly disease activity or prior therapy. Whoever responded completely had baseline diversity much like that seen in newly diagnosed patients. Individuals initiating nivolumab under 1 year after ASCT were excluded.

This sample's time point: cycle 4 day 1 (C4D1), after 6 weeks of nivolumab. After autologous stem cell transplantation all patients relapsed, and prior brentuximab vedotin exposure differed between cohorts. For this clone: Its antigen is still unknown.

The assay was immunoSEQ multiplex PCR, and TCRdb's table has in-frame clones only and misses some. Of roughly 100,000 clones in the sample, roughly 87% were seen once. J lost 0 bases, V lost 2 bases, and 12 bases had no gene match. This CDR3 region has 19 residues. The germline gives CDR1 SGHAT, CDR2 FQNNGV. The rearrangement links TRBV11-2 to TRBJ2-1, with TRBD2 matching over 8 bases. The clonotype comes from a human donor with classical Hodgkin lymphoma. The sequencing used peripheral blood mononuclear cells (PBMCs), collected before the fourth cycle of nivolumab. This CDR3 reads CASSLSLSGGGSSYNEQFF. CDR3 in DNA: TGTGCCAGCAGCTTATCGTTGAGCGGGGGCGGGAGCTCCTACAATGAGCAGTTCTTC.